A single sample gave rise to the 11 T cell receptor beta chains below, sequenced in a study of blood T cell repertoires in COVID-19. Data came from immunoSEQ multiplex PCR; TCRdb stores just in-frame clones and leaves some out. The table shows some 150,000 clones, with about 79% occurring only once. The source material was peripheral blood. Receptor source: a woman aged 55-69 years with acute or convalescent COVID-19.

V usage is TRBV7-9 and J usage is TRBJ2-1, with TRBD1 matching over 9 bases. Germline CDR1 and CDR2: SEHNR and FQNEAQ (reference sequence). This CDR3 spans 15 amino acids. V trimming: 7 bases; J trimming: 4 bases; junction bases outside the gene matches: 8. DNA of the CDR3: TGTGCCAGCATTACCAAACAGGGGGCTTACAATGAGCAGTTCTTC. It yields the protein CASITKQGAYNEQFF.

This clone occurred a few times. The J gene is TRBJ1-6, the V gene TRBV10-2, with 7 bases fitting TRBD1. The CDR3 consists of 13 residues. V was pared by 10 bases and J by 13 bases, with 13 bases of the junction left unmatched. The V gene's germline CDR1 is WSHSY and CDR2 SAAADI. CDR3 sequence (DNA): TGCGCCACCCATACAGGGGTGGATCGCCCCCTCCACTTT. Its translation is CATHTGVDRPLHF.

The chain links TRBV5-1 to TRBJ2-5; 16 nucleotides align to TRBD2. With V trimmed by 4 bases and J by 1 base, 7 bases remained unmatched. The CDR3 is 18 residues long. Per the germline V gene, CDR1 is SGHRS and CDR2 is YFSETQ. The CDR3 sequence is CASSTGGTSGGAQETQYF. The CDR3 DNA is TGCGCCAGCAGCACCGGCGGGACTAGCGGGGGGGCCCAAGAGACCCAGTACTTC.

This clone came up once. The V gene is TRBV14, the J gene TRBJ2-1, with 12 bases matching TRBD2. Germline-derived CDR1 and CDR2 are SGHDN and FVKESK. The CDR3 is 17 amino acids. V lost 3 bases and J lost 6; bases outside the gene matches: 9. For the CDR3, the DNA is TGTGCCAGCAGCCAGGCCATTCTAGCGGGGGGGCGCAATGAGCAGTTCTTC. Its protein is CASSQAILAGGRNEQFF.

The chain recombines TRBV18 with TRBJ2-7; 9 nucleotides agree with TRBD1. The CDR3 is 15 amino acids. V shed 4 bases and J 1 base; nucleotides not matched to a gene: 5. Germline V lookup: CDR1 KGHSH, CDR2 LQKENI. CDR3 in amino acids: CASSRRDRASYEQYV. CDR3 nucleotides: TGTGCCAGCTCACGGCGGGACAGGGCTTCCTACGAGCAGTACGTC.

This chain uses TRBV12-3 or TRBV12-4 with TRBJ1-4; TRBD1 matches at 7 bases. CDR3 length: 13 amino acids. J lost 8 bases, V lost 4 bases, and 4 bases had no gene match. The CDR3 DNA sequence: TGTGCCAGCAGTTATGGGACAGCCGAAAAACTGTTTTTT. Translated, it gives CASSYGTAEKLFF.

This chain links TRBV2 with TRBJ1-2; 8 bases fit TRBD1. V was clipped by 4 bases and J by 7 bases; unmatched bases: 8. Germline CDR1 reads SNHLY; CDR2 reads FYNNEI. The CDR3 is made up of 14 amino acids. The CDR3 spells CASSVDGQGVGYTF. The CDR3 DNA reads TGTGCCAGCAGTGTTGACGGACAGGGAGTTGGCTACACCTTC. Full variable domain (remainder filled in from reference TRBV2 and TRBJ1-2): EPEVTQTPSHQVTQMGQEVILRCVPISNHLYFYWYRQILGQKVEFLVSFYNNEISEKSEIFDDQFSVERPDGSNFTLKIRSTKLEDSAMYFCASSVDGQGVGYTFGSGTRLTVV.

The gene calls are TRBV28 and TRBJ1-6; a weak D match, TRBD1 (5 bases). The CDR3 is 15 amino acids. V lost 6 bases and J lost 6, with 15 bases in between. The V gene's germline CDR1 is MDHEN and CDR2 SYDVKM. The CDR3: CASRLWGISNSPLHF. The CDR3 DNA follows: TGTGCCAGCAGGCTTTGGGGCATAAGTAATTCACCCCTCCACTTT.

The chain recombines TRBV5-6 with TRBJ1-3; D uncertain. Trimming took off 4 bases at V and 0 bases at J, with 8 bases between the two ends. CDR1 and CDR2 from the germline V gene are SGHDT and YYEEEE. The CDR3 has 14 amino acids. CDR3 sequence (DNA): TGTGCCAGCAGCCCCGCTAGCTCTGGAAACACCATATATTTT. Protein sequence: CASSPASSGNTIYF.

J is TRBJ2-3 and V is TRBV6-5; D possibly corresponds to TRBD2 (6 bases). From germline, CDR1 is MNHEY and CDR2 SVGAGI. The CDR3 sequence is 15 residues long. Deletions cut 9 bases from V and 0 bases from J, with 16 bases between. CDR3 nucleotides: TGTGCCAGACTCTGCGGGACTCCAAGCACAGATACGCAGTATTTT. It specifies CARLCGTPSTDTQYF.

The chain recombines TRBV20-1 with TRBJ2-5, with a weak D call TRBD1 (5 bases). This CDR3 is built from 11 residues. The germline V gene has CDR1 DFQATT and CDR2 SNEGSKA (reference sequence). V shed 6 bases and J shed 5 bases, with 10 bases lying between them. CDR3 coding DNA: TGCAGTGCCAGGGAATTGGAGACCCAGTACTTC. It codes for CSARELETQYF.